The following is a T cell receptor beta chain sequence with its context. The CDR3 totals 16 residues. The germline V gene has CDR1 MNHNS and CDR2 SASEGT. The germline V and J ends were trimmed by 4 bases and 4 bases, with 16 bases remaining between them. The data are from a study of technical replicates of blood from a few donors. Libraries were prepared by immunoSEQ multiplex PCR; TCRdb keeps only in-frame clonotypes and omits some of them. This table has about 79,000 clones, under 95% appearing once. The chain couples TRBV6-1 to TRBJ2-2, with D possibly being TRBD1 (6 bases). The sequence derives from a human donor in good health. Source material: T cells isolated from PBMCs. The CDR3 DNA is TGTGCCAGCAGTGGAGAGCCCCAGGGGTTCACCGGGGAGCTGTTTTTT. Translating it yields CASSGEPQGFTGELFF.